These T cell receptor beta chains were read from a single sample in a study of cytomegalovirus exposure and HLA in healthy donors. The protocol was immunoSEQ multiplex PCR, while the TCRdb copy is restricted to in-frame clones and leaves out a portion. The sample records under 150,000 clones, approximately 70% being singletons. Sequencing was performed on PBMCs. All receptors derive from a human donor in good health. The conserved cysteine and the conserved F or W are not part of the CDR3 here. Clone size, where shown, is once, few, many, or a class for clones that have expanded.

cdr3_aa: ASSLAAGIGWEGYGYT
v_call: TRBV5-1
clone_size: -

cdr3_aa: ASSLEAGNTEAF
v_call: TRBV11-3
clone_size: -

cdr3_aa: ASSHDSGSSYNEQF
v_call: TRBV5-6
clone_size: -

cdr3_aa: ASSQDRRGGNTIY
v_call: TRBV4-2
clone_size: once

cdr3_aa: ASSLTGVFGNTIY
v_call: TRBV5-4
clone_size: -

cdr3_aa: ASSPGLGTGELF
v_call: TRBV5-6
clone_size: -

cdr3_aa: AWSRGAQGAGNTIY
v_call: TRBV30
clone_size: once

cdr3_aa: ASSWAGGGENYGYP
v_call: TRBV6-6
clone_size: -

cdr3_aa: ASSLMGLAGVNEQF
v_call: TRBV7-3
clone_size: -

cdr3_aa: ARSKDRGGRETQY
v_call: TRBV5-3
clone_size: -